The 18 T cell receptor beta chains below were found in one sample sequenced in a study of blood T cell repertoires in COVID-19. Sequenced by immunoSEQ multiplex PCR; TCRdb stores in-frame clones only, minus some. This sample carries about 22,000 clones, around three quarters of them seen once, and the ten largest clones take roughly 13%. Sequences were obtained from peripheral blood. The receptors come from a man aged 55 to 70 with active COVID-19.

The sample holds a few counts of this clone. V and J are TRBV11-2 and TRBJ2-7; tentative D call: TRBD2 (6 bases). Deletions cut 2 bases from V and 3 bases from J, with 17 bases between. This CDR3 has 16 amino acids. Looked up from germline, CDR1 is SGHAT and CDR2 is FQNNGV. CDR3 in DNA: TGTGCCAGCAGCTTAAAGTTCGGGGCGGGGAGCTACGAGCAGTACTTC. This gives the protein CASSLKFGAGSYEQYF.

The V and J genes are TRBV6-5 and TRBJ2-2; unclear D gene. V lost 4 bases, J lost 1 base, and 7 bases lay in between. The CDR3 contains 14 residues. Germline V CDR1 and CDR2: MNHEY, SVGAGI. The chain's CDR3 is CASSFNRNTGELFF. The CDR3 nucleotides are TGTGCCAGCAGTTTTAACAGGAACACCGGGGAGCTGTTTTTT.

The chain couples TRBV5-4 to TRBJ2-7, with 14 bases aligning to TRBD2. CDR1 SGHNT and CDR2 YYREEE come from the germline V gene (reference sequence). The V and J ends lost 6 bases and 13 bases, in that order; junction bases with no gene match: 15. CDR3 length: 15 residues. In DNA form, the CDR3 reads TGTGCCAGCACACAGATCGGACTAGCGGGAGGTCTACTTTACTTC. This encodes CASTQIGLAGGLLYF.

This CDR3 is CASSTRNPHRGGSYEQYF. Here the CDR3 DNA reads TGTGCCAGCAGTACCCGGAACCCTCACAGGGGTGGCTCCTACGAGCAGTACTTC. The chain joins TRBV27 to TRBJ2-7, with 7 bases matching TRBD1. The J segment lost 0 bases and the V segment lost 5 bases, leaving 16 bases of the junction unmatched. This CDR3 is 18 amino acids long. The germline V gene encodes CDR1 MNHEY and CDR2 SMNVEV (reference sequence).

The chain employs TRBV11-2 and TRBJ2-1; 11 nucleotides match TRBD2. With 5 bases clipped from V and 9 bases from J, the junction kept 9 bases outside the gene matches. The germline CDR1 and CDR2 sequences are SGHAT and FQNNGV. The CDR3 covers 15 residues. The CDR3 reads CASSLTSGTGREQFF. The CDR3 region has the DNA TGTGCCAGCAGCCTGACTAGCGGGACCGGGCGTGAGCAGTTCTTC.

The rearrangement joins TRBV3-1 (or the pseudogene TRBV3-2) to TRBJ2-1, with D possibly TRBD2 on 6 matching bases. The V gene lost 1 base and the J gene lost 6 bases, with 25 bases spanning the gap. The germline V gene has CDR1 LGHDT and CDR2 YNNKEL (reference sequence). CDR3 size: 19 residues. The CDR3 DNA reads TGTGCCAGCAGCCAAGGAGGTACCAGATTTAGCGGAACCTCCAATGAGCAGTTCTTC. Translation gives CASSQGGTRFSGTSNEQFF.

The CDR3 loop is CASSQGAGRPSTGELFF. CDR3 DNA: TGTGCCAGCAGCCAGGGTGCGGGGCGGCCCAGCACCGGGGAGCTGTTTTTT. The V call is TRBV11-2, the J call TRBJ2-2; D is possibly TRBD2 (6 bases). The CDR3 consists of 17 residues. Trimming removed 5 bases from V and 4 bases from J, with 20 bases in between. The germline V gene has CDR1 SGHAT and CDR2 FQNNGV.

The chain couples TRBV9 to TRBJ2-1, with D possibly being TRBD1 (6 bases). V was trimmed by 3 bases and J by 1 base, leaving 17 bases between them. Looked up from germline, CDR1 is SGDLS and CDR2 is YYNGEE. The CDR3 contains 17 residues. The CDR3 coding sequence is TGTGCCAGCAGCGCCGACGATGACAGGTTGTCCTACAATGAGCAGTTCTTC. Amino acid sequence: CASSADDDRLSYNEQFF.

The chain carries TRBV6-9 and TRBJ2-7, with D unresolved. This CDR3 is built from 13 residues. The germline gives CDR1 MNHGY, CDR2 SVAAGI. Trimming cost V 1 base and J 0 bases, with 4 bases left between them. CDR3 loop: CASSYLSSYEQYF. CDR3 DNA sequence: TGTGCCAGCAGTTATTTGAGCTCCTACGAGCAGTACTTC.

The CDR3 bases are TGCGCCAGCGCAACGGAAGGGGAATCACCCCTCCACTTT. Translated: CASATEGESPLHF. V usage is TRBV5-1 and J usage is TRBJ1-6, with D possibly TRBD1 on 5 matching bases. The germline V gene encodes CDR1 SGHRS and CDR2 YFSETQ. V gave up 7 bases and J gave up 10 bases, with 15 bases separating them. CDR3 length: 13 amino acids.

The chain uses TRBV6-1 and TRBJ1-2, with D possibly TRBD1 on 6 matching bases. Trimming shortened V by 3 bases and J by 6 bases, and 14 bases separated the two germline ends. The germline V gene encodes CDR1 MNHNS and CDR2 SASEGT. This CDR3 has 14 amino acids. The CDR3 nucleotides read TGTGCCAGCAGTGAGGTCGGGGGGCGCGATGGCTACACCTTC. It yields the protein CASSEVGGRDGYTF.

The V call is TRBV3-1 (or the pseudogene TRBV3-2), the J call TRBJ2-5; 11 bases align to TRBD1. Unmatched junction bases numbered 1, after V lost 0 bases and J lost 1 base. CDR3 size: 16 residues. Germline loops: CDR1 LGHDT, CDR2 YNNKEL (reference sequence). The CDR3 coding sequence is TGTGCCAGCAGCCAAGACGGGACAGGGGGCCAAGAGACCCAGTACTTC. It is translated as CASSQDGTGGQETQYF.

This clone came up a few times. The rearrangement uses TRBV4-3 and TRBJ2-7; maybe TRBD1 (5 bases). V gave up 0 bases and J gave up 5 bases, with 11 bases separating them. Germline CDR1 LGHNA, CDR2 YSLEER. The CDR3 totals 14 residues. CDR3 coding DNA: TGCGCCAGCAGCCAAGAGGGCAGGGCAAACGAGCAGTACTTC. This codes for CASSQEGRANEQYF.

The chain joins TRBV19 to TRBJ2-5; 8 nucleotides align to TRBD1. The CDR3 is made up of 15 amino acids. Germline V gene sequence: CDR1 LNHDA, CDR2 SQIVND (reference sequence). Trimming removed 4 bases from V and 2 bases from J; junction bases left unmatched: 6. The CDR3 sequence is CASSTQGATQETQYF. In DNA, the CDR3 is TGTGCCAGTAGTACGCAGGGGGCGACACAAGAGACCCAGTACTTC.

This clone is classed as medium-sized. The rearrangement links TRBV28 to TRBJ2-5; perhaps TRBD2 as D (5 bases). CDR1 and CDR2 from the germline V gene are MDHEN and SYDVKM. The ends were cut back, 6 bases at V and 0 bases at J, with 11 bases in the middle. CDR3 size: 14 residues. The CDR3 bases are TGTGCCAGCAGCCCACCGGGGTACCAAGAGACCCAGTACTTC. It translates to CASSPPGYQETQYF.

The chain links TRBV3-1 (or the pseudogene TRBV3-2) to TRBJ1-2; maybe TRBD1 (5 bases). CDR3 size: 14 residues. Between the trimmed V and J ends, which lost 7 bases and 8 bases, there was a span of 20 bases. From germline, CDR1 is LGHDT and CDR2 YNNKEL (reference sequence). In DNA form, the CDR3 reads TGTGCCAGCACGCTCGGGCAGGGCTCAGCAGGCTACACCTTC. This translates into CASTLGQGSAGYTF.

The V and J genes are TRBV7-6 and TRBJ2-2; 9 nucleotides line up with TRBD1. Germline V gives CDR1 SGHVS, CDR2 FNYEAQ. This CDR3 has 17 amino acids. J gave up 2 bases and V 6 bases, and 10 bases lay outside the gene matches. The CDR3 DNA follows: TGTGCCAGCAGTAATCCGCGACAGGGGGTAAACACCGGGGAGCTGTTTTTT. Its translation is CASSNPRQGVNTGELFF.

This clone showed up just a few times. This chain uses TRBV4-2 with TRBJ2-7; 10 nucleotides align to TRBD1. The CDR3 spans 15 residues. Germline CDR1 is LGHNA and CDR2 is YNFKEQ. Trimming removed 4 bases from V and 2 bases from J; junction bases left unmatched: 5. CDR3 region: CASSPDRGDAYEQYF. Written as DNA, the CDR3 is TGTGCCAGCAGCCCGGACAGGGGGGATGCCTACGAGCAGTACTTC.